This T cell receptor beta chain came from a study of blood T cell repertoires in COVID-19. Overall study context: The study drew acute and convalescent COVID-19 samples from the United States, Italy and Spain.

Method: immunoSEQ multiplex PCR; TCRdb's copy keeps in-frame clones and lacks some. This table has 150,000 to 200,000 clones, roughly 80% appearing once. V lost 3 bases to trimming and J lost 4 bases; unmatched junction nucleotides: 5. Germline V lookup: CDR1 SGHTA, CDR2 FQGTGA. The length of the CDR3 is 14 residues. Sequencing used peripheral blood. The chain combines TRBV7-3 with TRBJ2-7; 8 bases match TRBD2. The receptor was derived from a human donor with acute or convalescent COVID-19. The donor label of this sample is uncertain. Here the CDR3 reads CASSLTGGLYEQYF. For the CDR3, the DNA is TGTGCCAGCAGCTTGACGGGGGGGCTGTACGAGCAGTACTTC.